The sample holds many counts of the clone carrying this T cell receptor (beta chain). Antigen: not known. One end of the junction fails to match germline, which may point to a read error. This entry is derived from a study of beta chain features in type 1 diabetes. cDNA synthesis used the whole RNA isolate, giving expressed TCRB sequences. Some clones are missing from TCRdb's copy, which holds only in-frame ones; the method was immunoSEQ multiplex PCR. The sample contains 150,000 to 200,000 clones, roughly 8% of which appear only once. CDR1 is MNHEY, CDR2 SMNVEV, per germline (reference sequence). The CDR3 is made up of 13 amino acids. Based on CD45RO/CCR7/CD25/CD127/CD95/CD27, CD4+ regulatory, stem cell-like memory, naive and central memory cells were sorted. Overall study results and limits: All four CD4+ subsets from Type 1 diabetes patients carried moderately but significantly shorter TCRB CDR3s.

This chain uses TRBV27 with TRBJ2-7, with 10 nucleotides matching TRBD2. Material for sequencing was central memory CD4+ T cells from blood. This TCR was sampled from a woman in her forties with type 1 diabetes. The CDR3 here is CASSLRAGLAAIF. The CDR3 coding sequence is TGTGCCAGCAGTTTACGGGCTGGACTAGCGGCGATCTTC.